The next 24 T cell receptor beta chains were all read from a single sample in a study of CD8 T cells in ankylosing spondylitis. MiXCR was run by TCRdb on the 5' RACE reads, yielding one entry per CDR3 protein. The sample consists of roughly 230,000 distinct CDR3 sequences, 15% to 20% of them appearing once. What was sequenced was blood, either unsorted or a sorted T cell fraction (not recorded which). The receptors shown here come from a male donor with ankylosing spondylitis or in good health (not recorded which).

This clonotype appeared a few times. The chain is built from TRBV29-1 and TRBJ2-7; 9 bases map to TRBD2. Losses at the gene ends were 5 bases for V and 0 bases for J; bases not matched to a gene: 8. The germline gives CDR1 SQVTM, CDR2 ANQGSEA. The CDR3 loop spans 15 amino acids. The CDR3 DNA is TGCAGCGTTCTTGTGCGGGAGGGTTACTCCTACGAGCAGTACTTC. Its translation: CSVLVREGYSYEQYF.

This clonotype turned up a few times. J is TRBJ2-7 and V is TRBV20-1, with D possibly TRBD2 on 7 matching bases. The CDR3 loop spans 11 amino acids. Germline V gene data show CDR1 as DFQATT and CDR2 as SNEGSKA (reference sequence). The ends were cut back, 4 bases at V and 7 bases at J, with 11 bases in the middle. The CDR3 loop reads CSAIGGGEQYF. CDR3 bases: TGCAGTGCTATAGGGGGGGGGGAGCAGTACTTC.

This clonotype was detected a few times. The V gene is TRBV7-3, the J gene TRBJ2-1; D not certain. Trimming took 2 bases from V and 5 from J, leaving 16 bases between them. The CDR3 runs to 16 residues. Looked up from germline, CDR1 is SGHTA and CDR2 is FQGTGA. The CDR3 DNA is TGTGCCAGCAGCTTAGGTTCCGAGACGAACAACAATGAGCAGTTCTTC. Residues: CASSLGSETNNNEQFF.

This clonotype was picked up many times. The chain carries TRBV20-1 and TRBJ2-2, with D possibly TRBD1 on 6 matching bases. The CDR3 spans 14 residues. V dropped 0 bases and J dropped 6 bases, with 11 bases sitting between them. CDR1 is DFQATT, CDR2 SNEGSKA, per germline (reference sequence). The CDR3 loop reads CSARDRQVPGELFF. The CDR3 DNA is TGCAGTGCTAGAGATAGACAGGTCCCCGGGGAGCTGTTTTTT.

This clonotype came up many times. The chain is built from TRBV4-3 and TRBJ2-7, with 8 bases identical to TRBD2. From germline, CDR1 is LGHNA and CDR2 YSLEER. CDR3 length equals 14 residues. Trimming took 1 base from V and 2 from J; bases not matched to a gene: 1. CDR3 bases: TGCGCCAGCAGCCAAGTAGCGGGAACCTACGAGCAGTACTTC. Translated, it gives CASSQVAGTYEQYF.

The table lists this clonotype with a few counts. The rearrangement links TRBV4-1 to TRBJ2-3; 14 bases are a match to TRBD2. The J segment lost 10 bases and the V segment lost 2 bases, leaving 8 bases of the junction unmatched. This CDR3 is built from 16 residues. Germline V gene sequence: CDR1 MGHRA, CDR2 YSYEKL. This CDR3 is CASSQRGLAGEGAQYF. The CDR3 coding sequence is TGCGCCAGCAGCCAAAGGGGACTAGCGGGAGAAGGAGCGCAGTATTTT.

This chain links TRBV7-9 with TRBJ2-1; 9 bases are a match to TRBD2. V was pared by 3 bases and J by 8 bases, with 8 bases of the junction left unmatched. The CDR3 runs to 15 residues. The germline CDR1 and CDR2 sequences are SEHNR and FQNEAQ (reference sequence). This CDR3 reads CASSFGAGGPYEQFF. As DNA, the CDR3 is TGTGCCAGCAGCTTTGGGGCGGGAGGGCCGTATGAGCAGTTCTTC. Full variable domain (outside the CDR3, taken from reference TRBV7-9 and TRBJ2-1): DTGVSQNPRHKITKRGQNVTFRCDPISEHNRLYWYRQTLGQGPEFLTYFQNEAQLEKSRLLSDRFSAERPKGSFSTLEIQRTEQGDSAMYLCASSFGAGGPYEQFFGPGTRLTVL.

This clonotype was found many times. The chain links TRBV11-2 to TRBJ2-5, with 7 bases fitting TRBD1. With V trimmed by 4 bases and J by 3 bases, 5 bases remained unmatched. CDR1 SGHAT and CDR2 FQNNGV come from the germline V gene. CDR3 size: 14 residues. CDR3 nucleotide sequence: TGTGCCAGCAGCTCGGGACAGATAGAAGAGACCCAGTACTTC. It encodes CASSSGQIEETQYF. The variable domain in full, with the rest retrieved from reference TRBV11-2 and TRBJ2-5, is EAGVAQSPRYKIIEKRQSVAFWCNPISGHATLYWYQQILGQGPKLLIQFQNNGVVDDSQLPKDRFSAERLKGVDSTLKIQPAKLEDSAVYLCASSSGQIEETQYFGPGTRLLVL.

This clonotype was seen at least ten times. The chain uses TRBV7-9 and TRBJ2-3; the D is unclear. The V gene lost 4 bases and the J gene lost 2 bases, with 7 bases spanning the gap. Germline V gene sequence: CDR1 SEHNR, CDR2 FQNEAQ (reference sequence). The CDR3 covers 13 residues. CDR3 amino acids: CASSSLNTDTQYF. CDR3 nucleotide sequence: TGTGCCAGCAGCTCCCTAAACACAGATACGCAGTATTTT.

This rearrangement joins TRBV5-1 to TRBJ2-1; 7 bases match TRBD1. V lost 5 bases and J lost 8; bases outside the gene matches: 10. Germline V gives CDR1 SGHRS, CDR2 YFSETQ. This CDR3 region has 14 residues. This chain's CDR3 is CASSRAETGDEQFF. CDR3 coding DNA: TGCGCCAGCAGTCGGGCCGAAACAGGGGATGAGCAGTTCTTC.

The V call is TRBV7-9, the J call TRBJ2-7, with D perhaps TRBD1 or TRBD2 (6 bases each). This CDR3 is built from 16 residues. Deletions cut 3 bases from V and 4 bases from J, with 19 bases between. Germline V gives CDR1 SEHNR, CDR2 FQNEAQ (reference sequence). The CDR3 loop is CASSLWGAGVGYEQYF. CDR3 coding DNA: TGTGCCAGCAGCTTGTGGGGGGCAGGGGTTGGATACGAGCAGTACTTC.

The sample holds a few counts of this clonotype. The chain couples TRBV29-1 to TRBJ2-5; D could derive from TRBD1 or TRBD2 (6 bases each). V lost 4 bases to trimming and J lost 2 bases, with 20 bases between them. The CDR3 consists of 16 residues. Looked up from germline, CDR1 is SQVTM and CDR2 is ANQGSEA. For the CDR3, the DNA is TGCAGCGTTGGGCCCGATCCCGGGGGCAAACAAGAGACCCAGTACTTC. Its translation: CSVGPDPGGKQETQYF.

CDR3 sequence reads: CSVERDSSYEQYF. As DNA, the CDR3 is TGCAGCGTTGAGAGGGACAGCTCCTACGAGCAGTACTTC. The J gene is TRBJ2-7, the V gene TRBV29-1; TRBD1 matches 7 bases. J was trimmed by 0 bases and V by 3 bases; bases with no gene match: 2. Germline lookup yields CDR1 SQVTM and CDR2 ANQGSEA. The length of the CDR3 is 13 residues.

This clonotype has just a few counts. This chain joins TRBV29-1 and TRBJ2-1; 7 positions match TRBD2. After removal of 1 base from V and 0 bases from J, the junction contained 6 bases not matched to a gene. Germline V gene lookup returns CDR1 SQVTM and CDR2 ANQGSEA. This CDR3 is 16 amino acids long. DNA for the CDR3: TGCAGCGTTGAAGGGGGGAGGGACTTCTCCTACAATGAGCAGTTCTTC. Translated, it gives CSVEGGRDFSYNEQFF.

The V and J genes are TRBV5-1 and TRBJ1-6; possible D gene TRBD1, 5 bases. The CDR3 runs to 14 residues. Germline V CDR1 and CDR2: SGHRS, YFSETQ. The V end was cut by 4 bases, the J end by 10 bases, with 15 bases between. The CDR3 bases are TGCGCCAGCAGCCCCAGGGAGGCGGGCTCACCCCTCCACTTT. Encoded protein: CASSPREAGSPLHF.

This clonotype was picked up a small number of times. V usage is TRBV12-3 or TRBV12-4 and J usage is TRBJ2-1, with D hard to call. This CDR3 contains 15 residues. V was cut by 5 bases and J by 0 bases, with 11 bases left in between. The CDR3 region has the DNA TGTGCCAGCAGTGTTGACTGGAGCTCCTACAATGAGCAGTTCTTC. This sequence encodes CASSVDWSSYNEQFF.

This clonotype has more than one count but fewer than ten. The V call is TRBV10-3, the J call TRBJ1-6, with 9 bases aligning to TRBD1. The CDR3 runs 16 residues. V lost 1 base, J lost 8 bases, and 6 bases stayed unmatched. Germline V lookup: CDR1 ENHRY, CDR2 SYGVKD. The CDR3 coding sequence is TGTGCCATCAGTGAGTTCGAGGGACAGGGATATTCACCCCTCCACTTT. Translating it yields CAISEFEGQGYSPLHF.

This clonotype has a handful of counts. V usage is TRBV7-2 and J usage is TRBJ2-2; D is ambiguous. Germline CDR1 reads SGHTA; CDR2 reads FQGNSA. The CDR3 is 16 residues long. V was pared by 2 bases and J by 4 bases, with 14 bases between. The CDR3 region is CASSLTMDPSTGELFF. In nucleotides, the CDR3 is TGTGCCAGCAGCTTAACAATGGACCCATCCACCGGGGAGCTGTTTTTT.

This chain connects TRBV4-1 to TRBJ1-4; D is unresolved. Germline values: CDR1 MGHRA, CDR2 YSYEKL. V lost 7 bases and J lost 0, with 12 bases in between. The CDR3 is 15 amino acids. This CDR3 is CASNGRTATNEKLFF. Here the CDR3 DNA reads TGCGCCAGCAACGGTCGAACTGCAACTAATGAAAAACTGTTTTTT.

This clonotype showed up just a few times. V gene TRBV7-6 combines with J gene TRBJ2-2, with 7 positions matching TRBD2. V lost 5 bases and J lost 4; bases outside the gene matches: 7. This CDR3 comprises 15 residues. Germline CDR1 SGHVS, CDR2 FNYEAQ. CDR3 nucleotides: TGTGCCAGCAGCACCTGGGCGGGGGTCACCGGGGAGCTGTTTTTT. Translating gives CASSTWAGVTGELFF.

Notes on this clonotype: A much more abundant neighbour one base away suggests this may be a read error. The V and J genes are TRBV29-1 and TRBJ1-1; no definite D call. The CDR3 runs to 13 residues. From germline, CDR1 is SQVTM and CDR2 ANQGSEA. CDR3 sequence (DNA): TGCAGCGTTGGGGTAGTAGAGAACACTGAAGCTCTCTTT. It codes for CSVGVVENTEALF. Full variable domain (outside the CDR3, taken from reference TRBV29-1 and TRBJ1-1): SAVISQKPSRDICQRGTSLTIQCQVDSQVTMMFWYRQQPGQSLTLIATANQGSEATYESGFVIDKFPISRPNLTFSTLTVSNMSPEDSSIYLCSVGVVENTEALFGQGTRLTVV.

In its sample, this clonotype was seen a few times. V is TRBV28 and J is TRBJ2-1; D is ambiguous. Germline V gene sequence: CDR1 MDHEN, CDR2 SYDVKM. V lost 6 bases and J lost 9, with 12 bases in between. This CDR3 has 12 residues. The CDR3 nucleotides are TGTGCCAGCAGCTCCCTGGCGCTTGAGCAGTTCTTC. This sequence encodes CASSSLALEQFF.

This clonotype appeared a few times. The chain employs TRBV20-1 and TRBJ2-7; 7 bases map to TRBD2. CDR1 DFQATT and CDR2 SNEGSKA come from the germline V gene (reference sequence). Losses at the gene ends were 3 bases for V and 3 bases for J; bases not matched to a gene: 8. This CDR3 comprises 14 residues. The CDR3 spells CSASSLGTNYEQYF. The CDR3 DNA reads TGCAGTGCTAGTTCACTAGGGACTAACTACGAGCAGTACTTC.

V usage is TRBV29-1 and J usage is TRBJ2-2, with 8 bases matching TRBD1. Germline V gives CDR1 SQVTM, CDR2 ANQGSEA. After removal of 0 bases from V and 7 bases from J, the junction contained 10 bases not matched to a gene. The CDR3 totals 16 residues. This CDR3 is CSVEDPATGAVGELFF. CDR3 bases: TGCAGCGTTGAAGACCCCGCGACAGGGGCGGTCGGGGAGCTGTTTTTT.